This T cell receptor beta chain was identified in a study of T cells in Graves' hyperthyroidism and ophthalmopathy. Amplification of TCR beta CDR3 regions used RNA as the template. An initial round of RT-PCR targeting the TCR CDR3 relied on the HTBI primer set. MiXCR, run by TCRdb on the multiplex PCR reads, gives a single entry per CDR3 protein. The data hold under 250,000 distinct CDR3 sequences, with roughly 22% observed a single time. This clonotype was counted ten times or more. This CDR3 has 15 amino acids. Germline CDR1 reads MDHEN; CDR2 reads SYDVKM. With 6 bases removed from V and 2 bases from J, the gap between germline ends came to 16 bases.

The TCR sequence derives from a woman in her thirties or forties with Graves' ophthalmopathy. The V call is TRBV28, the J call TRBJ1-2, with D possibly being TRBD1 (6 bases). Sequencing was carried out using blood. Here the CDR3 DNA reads TGTGCCAGCAGCCTGGGACACCCGATCAACTATGGCTACACCTTC. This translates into CASSLGHPINYGYTF.